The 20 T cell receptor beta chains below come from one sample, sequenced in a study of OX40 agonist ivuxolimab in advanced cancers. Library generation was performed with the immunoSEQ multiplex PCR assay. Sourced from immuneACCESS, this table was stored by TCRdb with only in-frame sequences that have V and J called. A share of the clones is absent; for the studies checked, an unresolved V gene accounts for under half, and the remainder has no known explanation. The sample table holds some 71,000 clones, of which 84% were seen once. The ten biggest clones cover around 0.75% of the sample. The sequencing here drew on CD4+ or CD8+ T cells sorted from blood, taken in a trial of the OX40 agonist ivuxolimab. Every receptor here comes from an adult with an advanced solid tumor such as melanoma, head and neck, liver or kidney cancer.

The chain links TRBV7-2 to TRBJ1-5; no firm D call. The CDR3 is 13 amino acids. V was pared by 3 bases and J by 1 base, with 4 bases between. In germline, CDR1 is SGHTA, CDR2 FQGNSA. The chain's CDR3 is CASSLESNQPQHF. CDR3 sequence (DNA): TGTGCCAGCAGCTTGGAGAGCAATCAGCCCCAGCATTTT.

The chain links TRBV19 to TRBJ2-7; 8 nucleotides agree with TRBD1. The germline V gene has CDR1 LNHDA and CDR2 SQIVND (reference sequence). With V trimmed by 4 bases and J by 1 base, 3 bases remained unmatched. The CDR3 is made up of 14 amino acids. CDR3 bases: TGTGCCAGTAGTACCCGACAGGGGTCCTACGAGCAGTACTTC. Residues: CASSTRQGSYEQYF.

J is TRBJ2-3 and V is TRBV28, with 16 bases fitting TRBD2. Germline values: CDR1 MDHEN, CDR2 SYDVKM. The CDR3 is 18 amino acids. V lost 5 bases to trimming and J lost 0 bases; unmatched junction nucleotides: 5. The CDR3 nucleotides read TGTGCCAGCAGTCTCGGGACTAGCGGGAGGGGTAGCACAGATACGCAGTATTTT. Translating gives CASSLGTSGRGSTDTQYF. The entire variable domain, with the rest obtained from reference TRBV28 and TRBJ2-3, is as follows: DVKVTQSSRYLVKRTGEKVFLECVQDMDHENMFWYRQDPGLGLRLIYFSYDVKMKEKGDIPEGYSVSREKKERFSLILESASTNQTSMYLCASSLGTSGRGSTDTQYFGPGTRLTVL.

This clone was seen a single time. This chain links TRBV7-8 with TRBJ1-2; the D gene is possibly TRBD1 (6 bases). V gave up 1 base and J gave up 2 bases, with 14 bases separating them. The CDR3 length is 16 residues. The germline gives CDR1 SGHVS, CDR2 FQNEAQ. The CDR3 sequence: CASSLGNRAPNYGYTF. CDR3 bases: TGTGCCAGCAGCTTAGGAAACAGGGCCCCGAACTATGGCTACACCTTC.

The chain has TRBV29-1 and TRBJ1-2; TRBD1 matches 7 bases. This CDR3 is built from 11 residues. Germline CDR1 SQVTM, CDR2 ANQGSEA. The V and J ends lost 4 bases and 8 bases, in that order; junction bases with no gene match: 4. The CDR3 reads CSVGTGNGYTF. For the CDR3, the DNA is TGCAGCGTTGGGACAGGCAACGGCTACACCTTC.

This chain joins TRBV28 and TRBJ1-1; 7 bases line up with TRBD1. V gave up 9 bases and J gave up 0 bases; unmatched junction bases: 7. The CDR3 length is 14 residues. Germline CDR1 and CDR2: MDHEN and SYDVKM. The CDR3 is CASIRGGVNTEAFF. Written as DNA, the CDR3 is TGTGCCAGTATCCGAGGGGGCGTGAACACTGAAGCTTTCTTT. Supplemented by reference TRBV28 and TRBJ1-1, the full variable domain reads DVKVTQSSRYLVKRTGEKVFLECVQDMDHENMFWYRQDPGLGLRLIYFSYDVKMKEKGDIPEGYSVSREKKERFSLILESASTNQTSMYLCASIRGGVNTEAFFGQGTRLTVV.

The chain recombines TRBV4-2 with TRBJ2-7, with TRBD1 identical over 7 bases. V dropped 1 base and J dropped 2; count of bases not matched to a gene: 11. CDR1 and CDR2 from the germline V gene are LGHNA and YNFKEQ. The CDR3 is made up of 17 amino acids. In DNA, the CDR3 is TGTGCCAGCAGCCAAGCTACTACAGGGGCTGGTCCCTACGAGCAGTACTTC. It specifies CASSQATTGAGPYEQYF.

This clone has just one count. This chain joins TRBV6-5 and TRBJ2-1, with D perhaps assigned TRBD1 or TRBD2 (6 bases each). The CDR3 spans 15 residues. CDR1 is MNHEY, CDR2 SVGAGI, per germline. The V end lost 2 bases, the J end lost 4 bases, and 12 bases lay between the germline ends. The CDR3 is CASSYGGTNYNEQFF. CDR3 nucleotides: TGTGCCAGCAGTTACGGAGGGACAAATTACAATGAGCAGTTCTTC.

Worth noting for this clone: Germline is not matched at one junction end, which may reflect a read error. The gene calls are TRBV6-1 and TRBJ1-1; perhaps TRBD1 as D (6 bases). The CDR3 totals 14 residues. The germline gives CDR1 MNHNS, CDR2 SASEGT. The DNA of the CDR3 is TGTGCCAGCAGTGAATCCCAGGGGCACACTGAAGCCTTCTTT. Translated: CASSESQGHTEAFF.

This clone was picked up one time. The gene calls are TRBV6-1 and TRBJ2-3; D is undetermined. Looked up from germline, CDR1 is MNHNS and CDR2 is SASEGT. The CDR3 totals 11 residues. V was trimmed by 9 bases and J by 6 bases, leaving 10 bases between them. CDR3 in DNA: TGTGCCAGTACCAAAGGGGATACGCAGTATTTT. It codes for CASTKGDTQYF.

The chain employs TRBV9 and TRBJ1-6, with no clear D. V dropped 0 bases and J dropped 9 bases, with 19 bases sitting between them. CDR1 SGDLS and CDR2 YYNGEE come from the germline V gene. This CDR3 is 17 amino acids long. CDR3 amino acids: CASSVGDDSRGSSPLHF. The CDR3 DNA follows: TGTGCCAGCAGCGTAGGCGATGACTCTAGAGGTAGTTCACCCCTCCACTTT.

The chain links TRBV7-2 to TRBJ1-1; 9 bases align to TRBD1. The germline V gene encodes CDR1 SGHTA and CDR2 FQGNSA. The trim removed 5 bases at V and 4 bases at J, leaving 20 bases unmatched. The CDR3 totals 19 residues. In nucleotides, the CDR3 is TGTGCCAGCAGCCTTACTAACCGGGACAGGGAAGGTCGGGGCACTGAAGCTTTCTTT. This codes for CASSLTNRDREGRGTEAFF.

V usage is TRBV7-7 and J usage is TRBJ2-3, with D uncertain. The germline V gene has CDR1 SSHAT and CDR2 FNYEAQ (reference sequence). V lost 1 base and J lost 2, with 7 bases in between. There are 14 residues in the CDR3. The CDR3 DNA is TGTGCCAGCAGCTTAGGTGGCCCCACAGATACGCAGTATTTT. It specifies CASSLGGPTDTQYF.

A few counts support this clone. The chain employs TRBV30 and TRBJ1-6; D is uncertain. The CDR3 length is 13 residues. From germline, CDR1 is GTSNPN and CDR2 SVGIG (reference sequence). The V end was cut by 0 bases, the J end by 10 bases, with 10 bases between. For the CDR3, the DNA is TGTGCCTGGAGTGTAAGGCAGTTCTCACCCCTCCACTTT. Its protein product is CAWSVRQFSPLHF.

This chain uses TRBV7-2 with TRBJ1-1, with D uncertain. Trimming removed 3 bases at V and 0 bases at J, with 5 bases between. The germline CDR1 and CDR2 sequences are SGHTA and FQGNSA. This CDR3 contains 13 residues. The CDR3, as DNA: TGTGCCAGCAGCTTGTCGCTGAACACTGAAGCTTTCTTT. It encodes CASSLSLNTEAFF.

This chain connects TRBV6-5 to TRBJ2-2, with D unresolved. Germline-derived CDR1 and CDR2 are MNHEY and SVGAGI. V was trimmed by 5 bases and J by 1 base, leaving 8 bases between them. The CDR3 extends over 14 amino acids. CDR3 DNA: TGTGCCAGCAGTACCGGAGAGAACACCGGGGAGCTGTTTTTT. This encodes CASSTGENTGELFF.

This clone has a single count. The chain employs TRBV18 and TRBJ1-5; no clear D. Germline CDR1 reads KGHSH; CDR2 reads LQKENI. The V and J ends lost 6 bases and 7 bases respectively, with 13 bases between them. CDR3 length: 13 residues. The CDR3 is CASSLGEGQPQHF. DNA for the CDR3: TGTGCCAGCTCCCTCGGGGAGGGCCAGCCCCAGCATTTT.

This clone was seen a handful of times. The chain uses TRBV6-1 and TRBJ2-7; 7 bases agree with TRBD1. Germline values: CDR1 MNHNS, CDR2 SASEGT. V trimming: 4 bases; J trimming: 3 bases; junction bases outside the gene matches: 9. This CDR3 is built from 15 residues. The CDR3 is CASSARQGRSYEQYF. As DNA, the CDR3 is TGTGCCAGCAGTGCCCGACAGGGACGGAGCTACGAGCAGTACTTC.

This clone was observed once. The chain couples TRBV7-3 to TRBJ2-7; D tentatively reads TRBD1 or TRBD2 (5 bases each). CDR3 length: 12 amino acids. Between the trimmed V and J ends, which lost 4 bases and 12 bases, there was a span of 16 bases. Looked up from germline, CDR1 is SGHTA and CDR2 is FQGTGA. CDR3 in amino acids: CASSSGTSELYF. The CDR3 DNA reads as TGTGCCAGCAGCTCAGGGACCTCCGAGTTGTACTTC.

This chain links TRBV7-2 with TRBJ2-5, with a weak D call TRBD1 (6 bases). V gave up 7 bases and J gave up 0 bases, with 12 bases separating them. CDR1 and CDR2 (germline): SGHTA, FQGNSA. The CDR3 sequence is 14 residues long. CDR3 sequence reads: CASIPNRDQETQYF. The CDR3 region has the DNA TGTGCCAGCATCCCCAACAGGGACCAAGAGACCCAGTACTTC.